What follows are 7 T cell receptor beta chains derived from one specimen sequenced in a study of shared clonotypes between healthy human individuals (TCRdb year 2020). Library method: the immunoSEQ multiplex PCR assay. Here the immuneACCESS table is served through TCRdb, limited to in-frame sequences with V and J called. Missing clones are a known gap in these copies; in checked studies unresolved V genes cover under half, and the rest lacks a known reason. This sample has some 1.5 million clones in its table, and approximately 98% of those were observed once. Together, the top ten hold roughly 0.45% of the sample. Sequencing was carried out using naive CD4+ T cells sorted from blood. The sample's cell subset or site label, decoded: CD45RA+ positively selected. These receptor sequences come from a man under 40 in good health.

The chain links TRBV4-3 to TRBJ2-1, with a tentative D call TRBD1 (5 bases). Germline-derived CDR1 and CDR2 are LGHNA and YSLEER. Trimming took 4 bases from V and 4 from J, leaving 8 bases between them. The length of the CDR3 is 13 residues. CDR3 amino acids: CASSLRQYNEQFF. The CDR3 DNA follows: TGCGCCAGCAGCCTCCGACAGTACAATGAGCAGTTCTTC.

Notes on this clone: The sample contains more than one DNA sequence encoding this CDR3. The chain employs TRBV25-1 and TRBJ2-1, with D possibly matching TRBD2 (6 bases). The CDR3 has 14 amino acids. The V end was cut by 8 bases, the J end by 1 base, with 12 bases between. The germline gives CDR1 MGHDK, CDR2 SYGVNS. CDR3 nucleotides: TGTGCCAGCTCGGGACTCGGGTCCTACAATGAGCAGTTCTTC. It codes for CASSGLGSYNEQFF.

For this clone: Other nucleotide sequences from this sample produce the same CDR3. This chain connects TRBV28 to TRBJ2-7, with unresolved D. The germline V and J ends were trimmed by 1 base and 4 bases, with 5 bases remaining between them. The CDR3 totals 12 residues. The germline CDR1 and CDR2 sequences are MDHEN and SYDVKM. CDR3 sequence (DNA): TGTGCCAGCAGTTTATTAGGGTACGAGCAGTACTTC. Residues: CASSLLGYEQYF.

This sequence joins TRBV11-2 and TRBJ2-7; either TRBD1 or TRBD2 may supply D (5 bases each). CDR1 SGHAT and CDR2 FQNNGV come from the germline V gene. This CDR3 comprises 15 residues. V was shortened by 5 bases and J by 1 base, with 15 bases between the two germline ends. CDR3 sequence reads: CASSNHRRPSYEQYF. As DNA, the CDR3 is TGTGCCAGCAGCAACCACAGGAGGCCTTCCTACGAGCAGTACTTC.

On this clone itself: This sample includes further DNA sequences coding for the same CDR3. The CDR3 nucleotides are TGCGCCAGCAGCTTGGGCGCGGGTGCGTCCTACGAGCAGTACTTC. Its protein is CASSLGAGASYEQYF. The rearrangement joins TRBV5-1 to TRBJ2-7; tentative D call: TRBD2 (5 bases). Germline lookup yields CDR1 SGHRS and CDR2 YFSETQ. V lost 0 bases to trimming and J lost 1 base, with 11 bases between them. This CDR3 comprises 15 residues.

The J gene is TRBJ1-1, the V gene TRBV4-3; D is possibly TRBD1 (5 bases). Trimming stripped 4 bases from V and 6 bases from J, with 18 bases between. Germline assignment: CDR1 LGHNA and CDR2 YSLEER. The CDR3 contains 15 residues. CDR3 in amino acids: CASSRTAGREAEAFF. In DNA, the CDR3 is TGCGCCAGCAGCCGAACGGCAGGGAGGGAGGCTGAAGCTTTCTTT.

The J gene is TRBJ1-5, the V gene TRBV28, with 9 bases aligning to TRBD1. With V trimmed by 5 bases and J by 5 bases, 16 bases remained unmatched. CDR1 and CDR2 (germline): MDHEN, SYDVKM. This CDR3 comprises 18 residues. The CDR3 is CASSLDLKGTGNHQPQHF. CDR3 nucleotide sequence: TGTGCCAGCAGTCTTGACTTGAAAGGGACAGGGAACCATCAGCCCCAGCATTTT.